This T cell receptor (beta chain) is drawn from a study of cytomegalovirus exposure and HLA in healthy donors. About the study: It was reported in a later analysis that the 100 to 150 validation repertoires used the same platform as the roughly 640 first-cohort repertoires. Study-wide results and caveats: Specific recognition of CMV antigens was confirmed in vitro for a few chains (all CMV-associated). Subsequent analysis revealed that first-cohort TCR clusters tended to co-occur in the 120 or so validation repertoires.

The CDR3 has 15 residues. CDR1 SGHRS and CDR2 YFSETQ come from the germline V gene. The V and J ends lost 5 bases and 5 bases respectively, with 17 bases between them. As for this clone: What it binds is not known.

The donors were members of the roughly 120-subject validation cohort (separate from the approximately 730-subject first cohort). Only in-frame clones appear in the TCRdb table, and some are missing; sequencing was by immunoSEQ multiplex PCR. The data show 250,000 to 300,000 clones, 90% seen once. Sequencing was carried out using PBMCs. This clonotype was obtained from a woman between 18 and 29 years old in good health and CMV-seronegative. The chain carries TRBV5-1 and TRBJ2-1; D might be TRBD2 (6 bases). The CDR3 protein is CASSPRAGNNNEQFF. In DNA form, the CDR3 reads TGCGCCAGCAGTCCCCGCGCGGGGAACAACAATGAGCAGTTCTTC.